A single sample gave rise to the 17 T cell receptor beta chains below, sequenced in a study of T cells in Graves' hyperthyroidism and ophthalmopathy. The TCR beta CDR3 regions underwent amplification using RNA transcripts as the source. HTBI primers drove first-round RT-PCR of the TCR CDR3. One entry per CDR3 protein results from TCRdb running MiXCR on the multiplex PCR reads. Of hundreds of thousands of distinct CDR3 sequences listed, 35% to 45% are singletons. Sequenced: blood. The receptors originated from a young man with Graves' hyperthyroidism.

The genes are TRBV6-5 and TRBJ2-7; 9 bases are shared with TRBD1. The germline V gene has CDR1 MNHEY and CDR2 SVGAGI. The CDR3 sequence is 15 residues long. V lost 5 bases, J lost 6 bases, and 11 bases stayed unmatched. CDR3 residues: CASSNSPGQGSEQYF. The CDR3 coding sequence is TGTGCCAGCAGTAATTCCCCGGGACAGGGCTCCGAGCAGTACTTC.

This clonotype appeared once. One end of the junction fails to match germline, which may point to a read error. The V gene is TRBV20-1, the J gene TRBJ2-5; D is perhaps TRBD2 (5 bases). This CDR3 contains 16 residues. Per germline, CDR1 DFQATT and CDR2 SNEGSKA (reference sequence). This chain's CDR3 is CNARDLSLLSGETQYF. The CDR3 DNA is TGCAATGCTAGAGATCTAAGCCTACTAAGCGGAGAGACCCAGTACTTC.

Many counts were recorded for this clonotype. The CDR3 sequence: CASSTTGLNYGYTF. The CDR3, as DNA: TGTGCCAGCAGCACGACAGGGTTGAACTATGGCTACACCTTC. The chain employs TRBV13 and TRBJ1-2; 7 nucleotides match TRBD1. The CDR3 consists of 14 residues. Germline assignment: CDR1 PRHDT and CDR2 FYEKMQ (reference sequence). V lost 5 bases and J lost 2; bases outside the gene matches: 5. The whole variable domain, remainder taken from reference TRBV13 and TRBJ1-2, is AAGVIQSPRHLIKEKRETATLKCYPIPRHDTVYWYQQGPGQDPQFLISFYEKMQSDKGSIPDRFSAQQFSDYHSELNMSSLELGDSALYFCASSTTGLNYGYTFGSGTRLTVV.

This rearrangement joins TRBV5-1 to TRBJ2-2; no definite D call. Deletions cut 5 bases from V and 1 base from J, with 12 bases between. From germline, CDR1 is SGHRS and CDR2 YFSETQ. There are 15 residues in the CDR3. This CDR3 is CASRGSELNTGELFF. The CDR3 DNA follows: TGCGCCAGCAGGGGTAGTGAATTGAACACCGGGGAGCTGTTTTTT. The full variable domain, completed using reference TRBV5-1 and TRBJ2-2, is KAGVTQTPRYLIKTRGQQVTLSCSPISGHRSVSWYQQTPGQGLQFLFEYFSETQRNKGNFPGRFSGRQFSNSRSEMNVSTLELGDSALYLCASRGSELNTGELFFGEGSRLTVL.

About this clonotype: A much larger clonotype is one base distant, so this may be a read error. V and J are TRBV7-9 and TRBJ2-5, with a tentative D call TRBD2 (6 bases). This CDR3 contains 13 residues. The germline V gene encodes CDR1 SEHNR and CDR2 FQNEAQ (reference sequence). The CDR3 sequence: CASSLTSRETHYF. CDR3 nucleotide sequence: TGTGCCAGCAGCTTGACATCACGGGAGACCCACTACTTC.

This clonotype was found many times. The chain employs TRBV24-1 and TRBJ2-2; D possibly corresponds to TRBD2 (5 bases). The germline CDR1 and CDR2 sequences are KGHDR and SFDVKD. The CDR3 spans 15 residues. Deletions cut 4 bases from V and 5 bases from J, with 13 bases between. The CDR3 nucleotides are TGTGCCACCAGTGAACCGCAATCGGGGACCGGGGAGCTGTTTTTT. Residues: CATSEPQSGTGELFF.

This sequence joins TRBV7-3 and TRBJ2-3; weak D call: TRBD1 (6 bases). This CDR3 has 15 residues. V was shortened by 0 bases and J by 2 bases, with 9 bases between the two germline ends. Germline lookup yields CDR1 SGHTA and CDR2 FQGTGA. The CDR3 region is CASSLTGQSTDTQYF. CDR3 sequence (DNA): TGTGCCAGCAGCTTAACAGGACAGTCCACAGATACGCAGTATTTT. The whole variable domain, remainder taken from reference TRBV7-3 and TRBJ2-3, is GAGVSQTPSNKVTEKGKYVELRCDPISGHTALYWYRQSLGQGPEFLIYFQGTGAADDSGLPNDRFFAVRPEGSVSTLKIQRTERGDSAVYLCASSLTGQSTDTQYFGPGTRLTVL.

The CDR3 is CSVESGGVGNTIYF. For the CDR3, the DNA is TGCAGCGTTGAATCAGGGGGCGTTGGAAACACCATATATTTT. The V gene is TRBV29-1, the J gene TRBJ1-3, with TRBD1 matching 8 bases. Germline V lookup: CDR1 SQVTM, CDR2 ANQGSEA. This CDR3 contains 14 residues. Trimming at V came to 2 bases and at J to 3 bases, leaving 3 bases not matched to a gene.

V gene TRBV5-1 combines with J gene TRBJ2-7; 10 nucleotides agree with TRBD2. Germline V gene sequence: CDR1 SGHRS, CDR2 YFSETQ. This CDR3 is 16 amino acids long. The V gene end was trimmed by 5 bases and the J gene end by 6 bases; junction bases not matched to a gene: 14. CDR3 coding DNA: TGCGCCAGCAGACCCACCGCCGGGACTAGCGAAGGCGAGCAGTACTTC. This codes for CASRPTAGTSEGEQYF.

This clonotype was observed a single time. This chain joins TRBV25-1 and TRBJ1-1; D gene ambiguous. Germline CDR1 and CDR2: MGHDK and SYGVNS. Deletions cut 5 bases from V and 4 bases from J, with 14 bases between. The CDR3 totals 14 residues. The CDR3: CASSSSRVGTEAFF. The CDR3 coding sequence is TGTGCCAGCAGTTCGTCCCGGGTGGGCACTGAAGCTTTCTTT.

The chain joins TRBV2 to TRBJ1-4; TRBD1 agrees at 9 bases. Germline V gene data show CDR1 as SNHLY and CDR2 as FYNNEI. V shed 4 bases, J shed 8 bases, and the junction held 11 bases outside the gene matches. The CDR3 sequence is 16 residues long. In DNA form, the CDR3 reads TGTGCCAGCAGTGCGACGGGACAGGGTGCTCGGGAAAAACTGTTTTTT. Residues: CASSATGQGAREKLFF.

This clonotype was seen only a few times. The chain uses TRBV6-1 and TRBJ1-2; TRBD1 aligns across 11 bases. Unmatched junction bases numbered 5, after V lost 6 bases and J lost 8 bases. This CDR3 spans 13 amino acids. CDR1 is MNHNS, CDR2 SASEGT, per germline. As DNA, the CDR3 is TGTGCCAGCAGCCGGGACAGGGGGGACGGCTACACCTTC. It yields the protein CASSRDRGDGYTF.

This clonotype showed up just a few times. An end of the junction differs from the germline gene, which may be a read error. The rearrangement joins TRBV5-1 to TRBJ2-5; 8 bases are shared with TRBD2. The CDR3 runs 12 residues. In germline, CDR1 is SGHRS, CDR2 YFSETQ. The CDR3 here is CASSLERGGRKF. Written as DNA, the CDR3 is TGCGCCAGCAGCTTGGAACGTGGCGGGAGGAAGTTC.

The chain joins TRBV7-9 to TRBJ1-6; possible D gene TRBD1, 5 bases. Per germline, CDR1 SEHNR and CDR2 FQNEAQ (reference sequence). The V end was cut by 5 bases, the J end by 0 bases, with 14 bases between. The length of the CDR3 is 17 residues. The CDR3 sequence is CASSPPWGSSYNSPLHF. In nucleotides, the CDR3 is TGTGCCAGCAGCCCCCCCTGGGGGAGCTCCTATAATTCACCCCTCCACTTT.

The chain employs TRBV7-9 and TRBJ2-5; tentatively, D is TRBD2 (6 bases). Germline V gene lookup returns CDR1 SEHNR and CDR2 FQNEAQ (reference sequence). Trimming removed 4 bases at V and 5 bases at J, with 17 bases between. This CDR3 region has 15 residues. CDR3 region: CASSWGTSGGETQYF. CDR3 sequence (DNA): TGTGCCAGCAGCTGGGGGACTTCGGGTGGGGAGACCCAGTACTTC.

CDR3 coding DNA: TGTGCCAGCAGCCCAGGGACAACTACCGAAAAACTGTTTTTT. This encodes CASSPGTTTEKLFF. This chain links TRBV7-2 with TRBJ1-4; D is perhaps TRBD1 (6 bases). This CDR3 spans 14 amino acids. V lost 5 bases, J lost 8 bases, and 15 bases lay in between. Germline V gene data show CDR1 as SGHTA and CDR2 as FQGNSA.

This clonotype was detected ten times or more. The chain links TRBV29-1 to TRBJ2-7; D could derive from TRBD1 or TRBD2 (5 bases each). The CDR3 is made up of 12 amino acids. Germline CDR1 and CDR2: SQVTM and ANQGSEA. V was pared by 8 bases and J by 3 bases, with 14 bases between. DNA for the CDR3: TGCAGCTTCCTTGCTGGGGGCTACGAGCAGTACTTC. This sequence encodes CSFLAGGYEQYF.